This T cell receptor (beta chain) stems from a study of T cell responses to AZD1222 COVID-19 vaccine. Study observations and caveats: Spike-specific TCR breadth rose after two AZD1222 doses, and depth rose as well. Only after the peak T cell response were repertoires sampled. Of the AZD1222 recipients, only 5 or 6 were seropositive at baseline.

Measured with immunoSEQ multiplex PCR; TCRdb has only the in-frame clones, and not every one. The table records 70,000 to 80,000 clones, roughly 85% of them present only once. About this clone: What it binds is not known.

Germline CDR1 KGHSH, CDR2 LQKENI. J lost 2 bases, V lost 2 bases, and 7 bases had no gene match. The CDR3 has 18 residues. This TCR was sampled from an adult in good health. The chain links TRBV18 to TRBJ2-6, with TRBD1 matching 9 bases. The sample consisted of peripheral blood, taken on day 0 of AZD1222 vaccination. CDR3 residues: CASSPNRGLSTGANVLTF. As DNA, the CDR3 is TGTGCCAGCTCACCAAACAGGGGGCTTTCCACTGGGGCCAACGTCCTGACTTTC. Drawing the rest from reference TRBV18 and TRBJ2-6, the complete variable domain is NAGVMQNPRHLVRRRGQEARLRCSPMKGHSHVYWYRQLPEEGLKFMVYLQKENIIDESGMPKERFSAEFPKEGPSILRIQQVVRGDSAAYFCASSPNRGLSTGANVLTFGAGSRLTVL.